This T cell receptor beta chain comes out of a study of blood T cell repertoires in COVID-19. Study details: Sample material is recorded as cDNA or gDNA derived from T cells, B-cell-depleted T cells, or PBMCs.

Under the authors' procedure: Using reference gene primer amplification, nucleated cell counts were estimated. Sequencing was performed with immunoSEQ multiplex PCR; in TCRdb, only in-frame clones are kept and a portion is missing. The DNA was the basis for D and trimming; V, J and clone size are from that table. The data contain 150,000 to 200,000 clones, more than 80% of them singletons. CDR3 length: 17 residues. Trimming removed 4 bases from V and 3 bases from J; junction bases left unmatched: 10. CDR1 and CDR2 from the germline V gene are MGHRA and YSYEKL. This sequence originates from a human donor in a cohort sampled during active COVID-19. J is TRBJ2-7 and V is TRBV4-1; 12 nucleotides agree with TRBD2. Sequenced input: peripheral blood. The CDR3 loop is CASSPARLAGAHYEQYF. In nucleotides, the CDR3 is TGCGCCAGCAGCCCAGCGAGACTAGCGGGGGCCCACTACGAGCAGTACTTC.